Listed below are T cell receptor beta chains from one sample, sequenced in a study of control samples from healthy donors and cancer patients. Only in-frame clones appear in the TCRdb table, and some are missing; sequencing was by immunoSEQ multiplex PCR. The sample holds 170,000 or so clones, over 85% seen once. Sequenced: blood. The receptor source for this set is a man aged 18 to 29 in good health. Both conserved end residues are part of each CDR3. The D gene is left open where the match is weak. Some rows mark clone size as missing; the rest say once, few, many or name a class of expanded clone.

>NA|TRBD2|TRBJ2-7|TRBV6-1
TGTGCCAGCAGTGAAGACCCTATAGCGGGGCGCTACGAGCAGTACTTC
CASSEDPIAGRYEQYF
>NA|TRBD1|TRBJ1-4|TRBV7-6
TGTGCCAGCAGCCCCGGGACAGGTCATGAAAAACTGTTTTTT
CASSPGTGHEKLFF
>NA|NA|TRBJ2-2|TRBV7-3
TGTGCCAGCAGACCTAGGGGGACCGGGGAGCTGTTTTTT
CASRPRGTGELFF
>few|NA|TRBJ1-5|TRBV30
TGTGCCTGGAGTGCGACTAAAGGCCCCCAGCATTTT
CAWSATKGPQHF
>NA|NA|TRBJ1-4|TRBV4-2
TGTGCCAGCAGCCAAGAATTATTTCGGGGGTCTAGGGGGAAAAAACTGTTTTTT
CASSQELFRGSRGKKLFF
>NA|TRBD1|TRBJ2-7|TRBV5-1
TGCGCCAGCAGTCGGACAGGGGGTTCCTACGAGCAGTACTTC
CASSRTGGSYEQYF
>NA|TRBD2|TRBJ2-7|TRBV15
TGTGCCACCGAGCGGGGGGACTACGTCGAGCAGTACTTC
CATERGDYVEQYF
>once|TRBD2|TRBJ2-2|TRBV6-5
TGTGCCAGCAGTTATCTAGCGGGGGGGCGAACCGGGGAGCTGTTTTTT
CASSYLAGGRTGELFF
>NA|NA|TRBJ1-3|TRBV9
TGTGCCAGCAGCGTCTCAGGGTTAGGAAACACCATATATTTT
CASSVSGLGNTIYF
>NA|TRBD2|TRBJ2-7|TRBV30
TGTGCCTGGAGCCCGGGACTAGCCTACGAGCAGTACTTC
CAWSPGLAYEQYF
>NA|NA|TRBJ1-4|TRBV19
TGTGCCAGTAGAACCCCCTACTCAGGGGAGGAAAAACTGTTTTTT
CASRTPYSGEEKLFF
>NA|NA|TRBJ2-3|TRBV18
TGTGCCAGCTCACCCCAAAGCGGTTCTAGCACAGATACGCAGTATTTT
CASSPQSGSSTDTQYF
>few|TRBD1|TRBJ2-7|TRBV5-4
TGTGCCAGCAGCGGCCGGGACAGAGCCTACGAGCAGTACTTC
CASSGRDRAYEQYF
>NA|TRBD1|TRBJ1-1|TRBV5-1
TGCGCCAGCAGCTGGACAGGGGCGATCCTGAACACTGAAGCTTTCTTT
CASSWTGAILNTEAFF
>NA|NA|TRBJ2-1|TRBV3-1/TRBV3-2
TGTGCCAGCAGCCAAAGGGGACTGGAACAGTTCTTC
CASSQRGLEQFF
>once|TRBD2|TRBJ2-1|TRBV13
TGTGCCAGCAGCCACATTAGCGGGGGGAAGATCTGGAATGAGCAGTTCTTC
CASSHISGGKIWNEQFF
>NA|TRBD1|TRBJ1-1|TRBV3-1/TRBV3-2
TGTGCCAGCAGCCACCTGGACAGGGGGCCACACACTGAAGCTTTCTTT
CASSHLDRGPHTEAFF
>NA|TRBD1|TRBJ1-1|TRBV9
TGTGCCAGCAGCGGGAACAGGGGAGCTTTCTTT
CASSGNRGAFF
>NA|NA|TRBJ2-5|TRBV18
TGTGCCAGCTCAGAGAATCAGAAAGAGACCCAGTACTTC
CASSENQKETQYF
>once|TRBD2|TRBJ2-3|TRBV5-8
TGTGCCAGCACCCGTCGGGGGGGGATCGTAGATACGCAGTATTTT
CASTRRGGIVDTQYF
>NA|NA|TRBJ2-7|TRBV5-4
TGTGCCCGCAGCTTGGGGGGGGCAGGGGGCTTAGACGAGCAGTACTTC
CARSLGGAGGLDEQYF
>NA|NA|TRBJ2-4|TRBV12-3/TRBV12-4
TGTGCCAGCAGTTTAAAGGTGAACATTCAGTACTTC
CASSLKVNIQYF
>NA|TRBD1|TRBJ1-3|TRBV28
TGTGCCAGCAGTCTACAGGGGGCAGTACCCTCTGGAAACACCATATATTTT
CASSLQGAVPSGNTIYF
>NA|TRBD1|TRBJ2-5|TRBV7-8
TGTGCCAGCACCAGGGACAGCAAACAAGAGACCCAGTACTTC
CASTRDSKQETQYF
>NA|TRBD1|TRBJ1-6|TRBV6-4
TGTGCCAGCAGTGACCCGACAGGGAGGAATAATTCACCCCTCCACTTT
CASSDPTGRNNSPLHF
>medium-sized|NA|TRBJ1-4|TRBV19
TGTGCCAGTAGTATAGGCGCCAGGAAGTCAACTAATGAAAAACTGTTTTTT
CASSIGARKSTNEKLFF
>NA|NA|TRBJ1-4|TRBV7-9
TGTGCCAGCAGCTTATGGGGCGGGGGGACTAATGAAAAACTGTTTTTT
CASSLWGGGTNEKLFF
>NA|NA|TRBJ2-3|TRBV7-2
TGTGCCAGCAGCTCCCGGCGATCCTGGACGGGCACAGATACGCAGTATTTT
CASSSRRSWTGTDTQYF
>NA|NA|TRBJ1-1|TRBV6-5
TGTGCCAGCAGCCTCCGGGCGAACACTGAAGCTTTCTTT
CASSLRANTEAFF
>NA|TRBD1|TRBJ2-7|TRBV10-3
TGTGCCATCAGTCGGACAGGGAACTCCTACGAGCAGTACTTC
CAISRTGNSYEQYF
>NA|NA|TRBJ1-4|TRBV10-3
TGTGCCGCGAAGCCGGGGTTGGAGGGTAATGAAAAACTGTTTTTT
CAAKPGLEGNEKLFF
>NA|NA|TRBJ2-2|TRBV5-1
TGCGCCAGCAGCAGAAACAGGGAGGCAAACACCGGGGAGCTGTTTTTT
CASSRNREANTGELFF
>NA|NA|TRBJ2-2|TRBV11-2
TGTGCCAGCAGCTTAGATCCGGGGTCGAACACCGGGGAGCTGTTTTTT
CASSLDPGSNTGELFF
>NA|TRBD1|TRBJ1-1|TRBV11-2
TGTGCCAGCAGCCGCCCGGGACAGGGAACTGAAGCTTTCTTT
CASSRPGQGTEAFF
>NA|TRBD1|TRBJ2-5|TRBV18
TGTGCCAGCTCACCAGGACAGGGGCAGGAGACCCAGTACTTC
CASSPGQGQETQYF
>NA|NA|TRBJ2-2|TRBV21-1
TGTGCCAGCAGCAAAAGCGGGTTGACAGGGAAGAACACCGGGGAGCTGTTTTTT
CASSKSGLTGKNTGELFF
>NA|TRBD2|TRBJ2-7|TRBV7-2
TGTGCCAGCAGCTCCTTAGCGGGGGCGCCCTTCTACGAGCAGTACTTC
CASSSLAGAPFYEQYF
>NA|NA|TRBJ1-2|TRBV2
TGTGCCAGCAGAAGGACGCTTGGCTACACCTTC
CASRRTLGYTF
>NA|NA|TRBJ1-3|TRBV29-1
TGCAGCGTTGAACAAAACTCTGGAAACACCATATATTTT
CSVEQNSGNTIYF
>NA|NA|TRBJ1-1|TRBV12-5
TGTGCTAGTGGACCCAACGCGGGAACCATGAACACTGAAGCTTTCTTT
CASGPNAGTMNTEAFF
>few|NA|TRBJ2-7|TRBV7-8
TGTGCCAGCAGCTTAGCGGAGGGGGCCTACGAGCAGTACTTC
CASSLAEGAYEQYF
>NA|NA|TRBJ2-7|TRBV29-1
TGCAGCGTTTTACAGGGAATCTACGAGCAGTACTTC
CSVLQGIYEQYF
>once|NA|TRBJ1-2|TRBV4-1
TGCGCCAGCAGCCAAGAAGGCTATGGCTACACCTTC
CASSQEGYGYTF
>NA|NA|TRBJ1-2|TRBV7-9
TGTGCCAGCAGCGAGGCGGTAGCTAACTATGGCTACACCTTC
CASSEAVANYGYTF
>NA|TRBD2|TRBJ2-2|TRBV6-6
TGTGCCAGCAGTCTAAAGGCCCTAGCGGGGACGAGGAGGGGCGGGGAGCTGTTTTTT
CASSLKALAGTRRGGELFF
>NA|TRBD1|TRBJ2-2|TRBV30
TGTGCCTGGGAGGGGACAGGGAGGACCGGGGAGCTGTTTTTT
CAWEGTGRTGELFF
>NA|NA|TRBJ2-3|TRBV5-1
TGCGCCAGCAGTGGGGGAGAAAGCACAGATACGCAGTATTTT
CASSGGESTDTQYF
>NA|NA|TRBJ2-3|TRBV5-1
TGCGCCAGCAGCTTGCGTTCCGGACCCTCAGATACGCAGTATTTT
CASSLRSGPSDTQYF
>NA|TRBD1|TRBJ2-1|TRBV5-1
TGCGCCAGCAGCTTACTTACCGGGACAGAAAATGAGCAGTTCTTC
CASSLLTGTENEQFF
>once|TRBD2|TRBJ2-3|TRBV28
TGTGCCAGCAGTTCGCGACTAGCGGGGGACCATAGTACGCAGTATTTT
CASSSRLAGDHSTQYF
>NA|TRBD2|TRBJ2-7|TRBV5-6
TGTGCCAGCAGCTCGCGGGGGGCCGGCTACGAGCAGTACTTC
CASSSRGAGYEQYF
>NA|NA|TRBJ1-1|TRBV5-4
TGTGCCAGCAGCTTGTTTCTGAAAGTGAACACTGAAGCTTTCTTT
CASSLFLKVNTEAFF
>NA|NA|TRBJ1-2|TRBV19
TGTGCCAGTAGTACAGGACAGTTTTGGTCACCTCTCACCTTC
CASSTGQFWSPLTF